The clone carrying this TCR beta chain has ten or more counts. The antigen is unknown. The data derive from a study of read filtering for tumor transcriptome and immune sequencing. Germline V CDR1 and CDR2: DFQATT, SNEGSKA (reference sequence). V was cut by 1 base and J by 2 bases, with 11 bases left in between. The CDR3 consists of 14 residues. From about 400 ng of RNA, a library with molecular barcoded alpha/delta and beta/gamma adaptors was made. TCRdb analysed the reads with MiXCR anew, one entry per CDR3 protein. The sample records 25,000 to 35,000 distinct CDR3 sequences, around 18% being singletons. Study-level findings and limits: This fraction held mixed bone marrow immune cells after CD138-negative sorting.

This TCR came from a donor aged 40 or over with multiple myeloma. The gene calls are TRBV20-1 and TRBJ1-1, with a possible D match to TRBD1 (5 bases). Material: a population of CD138-negative cells sorted from bone marrow. The chain's CDR3 is CSARVGGTNTEAFF. The CDR3 DNA is TGCAGTGCTAGAGTCGGGGGAACAAACACTGAAGCTTTCTTT.